A selection of T cell receptor beta chains follows, all from one sample in a study of T cells in Graves' hyperthyroidism and ophthalmopathy. TCRdb redid the calling of the multiplex PCR reads with MiXCR, one entry per CDR3 protein. The table records approximately 700,000 distinct CDR3 sequences, nearly 45% of them present only once. Sequenced sample: peripheral blood or thyroid tissue (not recorded which). The receptors come from an adult man with Graves' disease, either hyperthyroidism or ophthalmopathy (not recorded which). CDR3s leave out the opening cysteine and the closing phenylalanine or tryptophan. Only some rows state a clone size, as once, few, many or a class for expanded clones.

abundance,v_gene,j_gene,CDR3aa
few,TRBV7-9,TRBJ1-1,ASSPNAGAANTEAF
NA,TRBV10-3,TRBJ1-1,AITPEGYGAEAF
NA,TRBV12-3/TRBV12-4,TRBJ1-4,ASGPAGGVEKLF
NA,TRBV7-9,TRBJ2-2,ASSQGPFVRANTGELF
NA,TRBV5-6,TRBJ1-1,ASSLALGQGSTEAF
many,TRBV20-1,TRBJ2-7,SARAYEQY
NA,TRBV10-3,TRBJ1-5,ANQPQH
NA,TRBV10-3,TRBJ1-1,ASSYSVQNTEAF
NA,TRBV29-1,TRBJ1-5,SAADGRGNQPQH
many,TRBV7-6,TRBJ1-3,ASTVDSSGNTIY
NA,TRBV10-3,TRBJ2-5,ASSYGGANQETQY
NA,TRBV5-1,TRBJ2-3,ASSGTGADTQY
many,TRBV7-2,TRBJ1-2,ASSLVGGSNYGYT
NA,TRBV2,TRBJ1-1,ASAAHGENTEAF
NA,TRBV12-3/TRBV12-4,TRBJ1-1,ASIPGQGAGEAF
NA,TRBV20-1,TRBJ1-2,SASPYRLSYGYT
few,TRBV9,TRBJ1-2,ASSVGGTGEYGYT
few,TRBV11-2,TRBJ1-4,ASSATGYGNEKLF
NA,TRBV9,TRBJ2-5,ASSQRGATQY
NA,TRBV6-5,TRBJ1-1,ASSYDRDRGFEAF
many,TRBV2,TRBJ2-2,ASSRGTGELF
few,TRBV19,TRBJ2-2,ASSIWGTGGELF
once,TRBV7-3,TRBJ1-6,ASSTGTNGPLH
many,TRBV12-3/TRBV12-4,TRBJ1-3,ASSLSRGNTIY
NA,TRBV25-1,TRBJ2-7,ASSELAGGQFEQY
once,TRBV7-9,TRBJ1-2,ASSSVRGTRDSYGYT
NA,TRBV7-8,TRBJ1-6,ATYGGTGSSPLH
once,TRBV15,TRBJ1-2,ATSSLAVGQGFGYT
many,TRBV15,TRBJ1-3,ATSRDRGPGNTIY
few,TRBV12-3/TRBV12-4,TRBJ1-2,ASRPQAIFNYGYT
few,TRBV7-2,TRBJ1-5,ASSLGSGLMNNQPQH
few,TRBV7-9,TRBJ1-4,ASSWGRSSPTNEKLF
NA,TRBV12-3/TRBV12-4,TRBJ1-4,ATSSTWVNEKLF
NA,TRBV20-1,TRBJ1-5,SATETGGNQPQH
many,TRBV15,TRBJ1-6,ASGERNSPLH
NA,TRBV7-2,TRBJ1-4,ASSSTGKGEKLF
many,TRBV7-9,TRBJ1-3,AIRGESSGNTIY
NA,TRBV19,TRBJ1-2,ASSPFGAGGSNYGYT
few,TRBV20-1,TRBJ1-4,SARDPQGAGEKLF
once,TRBV29-1,TRBJ1-3,SVQSWDTIY
NA,TRBV7-8,TRBJ1-5,ASRVVDNSNQPQH
few,TRBV5-1,TRBJ1-1,ASSFDGLNTEAF
many,TRBV7-9,TRBJ1-1,ASSGSQGVAPEAF
many,TRBV7-9,TRBJ1-1,ASSLGRTEAF
NA,TRBV15,TRBJ1-5,ATSRAMALQH
NA,TRBV5-1,TRBJ1-6,ASSRDRGWSPLH
many,TRBV2,TRBJ1-2,ASSGLRAGGYT
NA,TRBV9,TRBJ1-1,ASSYPEVTEAF
few,TRBV6-6,TRBJ1-1,ASGVVGQLNTEAF
few,TRBV11-2,TRBJ2-2,ASSLDSGTPGELF
NA,TRBV2,TRBJ1-5,ASQGSNQPQH
NA,TRBV15,TRBJ1-2,ATSKVQGANGYT
many,TRBV2,TRBJ1-5,ASSEELGPQPQH
NA,TRBV6-5,TRBJ1-1,ASSYSATNTEAF
NA,TRBV7-9,TRBJ2-7,ASSLGQRTYSYEQY
NA,TRBV6-1,TRBJ1-5,ASSPPVQGLVQPQH
many,TRBV7-8,TRBJ1-1,ASSQGTVNTEAF
NA,TRBV7-9,TRBJ2-7,ASSSQDVSYEQY
many,TRBV2,TRBJ2-7,ASSADFYEQY
few,TRBV6-5,TRBJ1-2,ASSYSTGSEGYT